A selection of T cell receptor beta chains follows, all from one sample in a study of T-cell memory formation after mild COVID-19. MiXCR was run by TCRdb on the 5' RACE reads, yielding one entry per CDR3 protein. This sample yields approximately 350,000 distinct CDR3 sequences, of which 25% to 30% are seen a single time; about 13% belongs to the top ten. Material for sequencing was PBMCs or a T cell subset sorted from them (not recorded which). Every receptor here comes from an adult woman who had mild COVID-19 (a few samples of this study predate the infection). Cell type and time point are not known. Both conserved end residues are part of each CDR3. A D gene is named only where the DNA matches it firmly. Some rows mark clone size as missing; the rest say once, few, many or name a class of expanded clone.

size: -; J: TRBJ1-5; D: -; V: TRBV12-3/TRBV12-4; DNA: TGTGCCAGCAGTTTAAAGCGGGGGAGGGAGCCCCAGCATTTT; CDR3: CASSLKRGREPQHF
size: -; J: TRBJ2-7; D: -; V: TRBV7-9; DNA: TGTGCCAGCAGCCCCCCTGGACGCTACGAGCAGTACTTC; CDR3: CASSPPGRYEQYF
size: many; J: TRBJ2-7; D: -; V: TRBV5-1; DNA: TGCGCCAGCAGCTTGGCCGGCTTCTCCTACGAGCAGTACTTC; CDR3: CASSLAGFSYEQYF
size: few; J: TRBJ2-4; D: TRBD2; V: TRBV7-3; DNA: TGTGCCAGCAGCCTAGCGGGCCAGGCGCGGGACATTCAGTACTTC; CDR3: CASSLAGQARDIQYF
size: few; J: TRBJ2-5; D: TRBD2; V: TRBV15; DNA: TGTGCCACCCGGACGGCTAGCGGGGGGCGTACCCAAGAGACCCAGTACTTC; CDR3: CATRTASGGRTQETQYF
size: -; J: TRBJ2-1; D: -; V: TRBV24-1; DNA: TGTGCCACCAGTGATCCCAGGACCTACAATGAGCAGTTCTTC; CDR3: CATSDPRTYNEQFF
size: -; J: TRBJ1-2; D: TRBD1; V: TRBV20-1; DNA: TGCAGTGCTAGAGGAGGAGGGGGGGACAGTACTAACTATGGCTACACCTTC; CDR3: CSARGGGGDSTNYGYTF
size: -; J: TRBJ1-1; D: -; V: TRBV5-6; DNA: TGTGCCAGCAGCACTAGAGGGCAGGAGACTGAAGCTTTCTTT; CDR3: CASSTRGQETEAFF
size: once; J: TRBJ2-7; D: TRBD1; V: TRBV7-6; DNA: TGTGCCAGCTGGGACAGGGGGCGATACGAGCAGTACTTC; CDR3: CASWDRGRYEQYF
size: few; J: TRBJ2-5; D: TRBD1; V: TRBV7-2; DNA: TGTGCCAGCAGCGGGCAGACAGGGGCGGGGGAGACCCAGTACTTC; CDR3: CASSGQTGAGETQYF
size: -; J: TRBJ2-1; D: TRBD2; V: TRBV6-2/TRBV6-3; DNA: TGTGCCAGCAGTTCAATAGCGGGAGAATTCCCCAATGAGCAGTTCTTC; CDR3: CASSSIAGEFPNEQFF
size: -; J: TRBJ2-3; D: -; V: TRBV2; DNA: TGTGCCTCAAATCCCCGGGACATTGGCACAGATACGCAGTATTTT; CDR3: CASNPRDIGTDTQYF
size: few; J: TRBJ2-7; D: -; V: TRBV30; DNA: TGTGCCTGGAGTGTGGGGCGGGGGCAGCTCAGGGAGCAGTACTTC; CDR3: CAWSVGRGQLREQYF
size: -; J: TRBJ2-1; D: -; V: TRBV4-2; DNA: TGTGCCAGCAGCCAAGATGGAGGCAATGAGCAGTTCTTC; CDR3: CASSQDGGNEQFF
size: -; J: TRBJ2-7; D: TRBD1; V: TRBV29-1; DNA: TGCAGCGTCAAACAATCCGGGACAGCCTACGAGCAGTACTTC; CDR3: CSVKQSGTAYEQYF
size: -; J: TRBJ1-2; D: TRBD1; V: TRBV6-5; DNA: TGTGCCAGCAGCCGGAAAGGACAGGGAGGTTACGGCTACACCTTC; CDR3: CASSRKGQGGYGYTF
size: -; J: TRBJ2-7; D: -; V: TRBV30; DNA: TGTGCCTGGAGTGGGGACTCCTACGAGCAGTACTTC; CDR3: CAWSGDSYEQYF
size: few; J: TRBJ1-2; D: -; V: TRBV12-3/TRBV12-4; DNA: TGTGCCAGCAGTATCCGACCTGCCGTCAGGTACTCCTTC; CDR3: CASSIRPAVRYSF
size: -; J: TRBJ2-5; D: TRBD1; V: TRBV5-1; DNA: TGCGCCAGCAGCCCTTACCGGGGACAGGGTGTCGGGGAGACCCAGTACTTC; CDR3: CASSPYRGQGVGETQYF
size: -; J: TRBJ2-7; D: TRBD1; V: TRBV5-8; DNA: TGTGCCAGCAGCCCCCGGGACAGAGTCATTTCCTACGAGCAGTACTTC; CDR3: CASSPRDRVISYEQYF
size: -; J: TRBJ2-3; D: -; V: TRBV12-3/TRBV12-4; DNA: TGTGCCAGCAGTCTAGGAGCCGGGGCCGGAGGTACAGATACGCAGTATTTT; CDR3: CASSLGAGAGGTDTQYF
size: once; J: TRBJ1-1; D: TRBD1; V: TRBV6-1; DNA: TGTGCCAGCCTAGGGACAGACACTGAAGCTTTCTTT; CDR3: CASLGTDTEAFF
size: -; J: TRBJ2-7; D: TRBD2; V: TRBV12-3/TRBV12-4; DNA: TGTGCCAGCAGTTGGGGGGGGACCTACTACGAGCAGTACTTC; CDR3: CASSWGGTYYEQYF
size: few; J: TRBJ1-5; D: -; V: TRBV20-1; DNA: TGCAGTGCTAGGACAGCTAATCAGCCCCAGCATTTT; CDR3: CSARTANQPQHF
size: few; J: TRBJ1-4; D: TRBD1; V: TRBV5-1; DNA: TGCGCCAGCAGCTTGGGGACAGGGAAGGAAAAACTGTTTTTT; CDR3: CASSLGTGKEKLFF
size: -; J: TRBJ2-1; D: -; V: TRBV24-1; DNA: TGTGCCACCAGCTTTTACAATGAGCAGTTCTTC; CDR3: CATSFYNEQFF
size: few; J: TRBJ2-7; D: TRBD2; V: TRBV5-1; DNA: TGCGCCAGCAGCCCGGGACTAGCGGGAGGTAGGACCCACGAGCAGTACTTC; CDR3: CASSPGLAGGRTHEQYF
size: -; J: TRBJ2-3; D: -; V: TRBV4-1; DNA: TGCGCCAGCAGCCAAGATCCGTTTATTGGCACAGATACGCAGTATTTT; CDR3: CASSQDPFIGTDTQYF
size: -; J: TRBJ1-5; D: -; V: TRBV6-6; DNA: TGTGCCAGCAGTTACACGACAACAGGCGGGTATCAGCCCCAGCATTTT; CDR3: CASSYTTTGGYQPQHF
size: -; J: TRBJ2-6; D: -; V: TRBV3-2; DNA: TGTGCCAGCAGCCATACGACAGGGCCTCCGTCAGGGGCCAACGTCCTGACTTTC; CDR3: CASSHTTGPPSGANVLTF
size: -; J: TRBJ2-1; D: TRBD1; V: TRBV10-3; DNA: TGTGCCATCAGCGAGGGCCGTGGGACAGGGGCATACAATGAGCAGTTCTTC; CDR3: CAISEGRGTGAYNEQFF
size: few; J: TRBJ2-4; D: -; V: TRBV30; DNA: TGTGCCTGGAGTGTATTGACGGGAGCCCCAAAAAACATTCAGTACTTC; CDR3: CAWSVLTGAPKNIQYF
size: once; J: TRBJ1-2; D: TRBD1; V: TRBV4-1; DNA: TGCGCCAGCAGCCAACCAACCGACAGGGCGGACTATGGCTACACCTTC; CDR3: CASSQPTDRADYGYTF
size: -; J: TRBJ1-2; D: -; V: TRBV20-1; DNA: TGCAGTGCCTTGGGGGAGCCCTATGGCTACACCTTC; CDR3: CSALGEPYGYTF
size: few; J: TRBJ2-7; D: TRBD1; V: TRBV6-6; DNA: TGTGCCAGCAGTTACTCGGACAGGGGGCCGTTAGAGCAGTACTTC; CDR3: CASSYSDRGPLEQYF
size: few; J: TRBJ2-6; D: -; V: TRBV6-2/TRBV6-3; DNA: TGTGCCAGCACCACAGGGAGTGGGGCCAACGTCCTGACTTTC; CDR3: CASTTGSGANVLTF
size: -; J: TRBJ2-7; D: -; V: TRBV5-1; DNA: TGCGCCAGCAGCCCACAAGACAGGAGCTACGAGCAGTACTTC; CDR3: CASSPQDRSYEQYF